The source of this T cell receptor beta chain is a study of OX40 agonist ivuxolimab in advanced cancers. Clones were read by immunoSEQ multiplex PCR, and TCRdb kept only the in-frame ones, dropping some. The sample yields approximately 57,000 clones, 83% seen once. A history of autoimmune disease or systemic immunosuppression excluded patients. This CDR3 is built from 15 residues. Germline CDR1 is SGHRS and CDR2 is YFSETQ. The V and J ends lost 0 bases and 7 bases, in that order; junction bases with no gene match: 2. The sequence was collected from an adult with an advanced solid tumor such as melanoma, head and neck, liver or kidney cancer. This sequence joins TRBV5-1 and TRBJ2-1; 12 nucleotides align to TRBD2. The sample consisted of CD4+ or CD8+ T cells sorted from blood, taken in a trial of the OX40 agonist ivuxolimab. The CDR3 spells CASSLGLAGANEQFF. CDR3 bases: TGCGCCAGCAGCTTGGGACTAGCGGGAGCGAATGAGCAGTTCTTC.